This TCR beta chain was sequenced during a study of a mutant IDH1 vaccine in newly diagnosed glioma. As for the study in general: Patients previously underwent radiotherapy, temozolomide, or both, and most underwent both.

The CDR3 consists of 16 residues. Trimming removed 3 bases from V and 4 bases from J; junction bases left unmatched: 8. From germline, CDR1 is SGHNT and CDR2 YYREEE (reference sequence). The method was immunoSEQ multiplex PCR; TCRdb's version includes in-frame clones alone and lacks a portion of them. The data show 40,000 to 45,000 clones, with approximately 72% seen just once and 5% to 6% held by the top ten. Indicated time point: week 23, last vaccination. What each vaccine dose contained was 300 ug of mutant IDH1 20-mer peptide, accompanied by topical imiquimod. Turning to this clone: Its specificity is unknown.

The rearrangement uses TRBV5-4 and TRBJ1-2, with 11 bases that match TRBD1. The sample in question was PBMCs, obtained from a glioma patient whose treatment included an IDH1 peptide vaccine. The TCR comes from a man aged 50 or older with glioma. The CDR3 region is CASSSGQGARSYGYTF. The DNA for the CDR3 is TGTGCCAGCAGCTCCGGACAGGGGGCGCGGAGCTATGGCTACACCTTC.